The clone carrying this TCR beta chain came up a few times. Its target is not known. Deletions cut 6 bases from V and 3 bases from J, with 14 bases between. This CDR3 comprises 14 residues. This sample is part of a study of vaccination and CD4 T cells after COVID-19. Sequence data for DNA of cultured CD4+ T cells were generated by the Oncomine TCR Beta short-read assay. TCRdb re-called the PCR reads through MiXCR, storing one row per CDR3 protein. The sample includes 20,000 to 25,000 distinct CDR3 sequences, 40% to 50% of them seen just once. As to treatment: roughly 10-day PBMC culture with coronavirus spike peptide pools or control peptides (ViraFEST assay). From negative nucleocapsid antibodies before and after vaccination, healthy vaccine recipients were shown to have had no prior SARS-CoV-2 infection. The authors cultured approximately 2.1 million PBMCs per well with 9.5 to 10 IU/ml IL-2 and about 9.4 ug/ml peptide pools.

The chain recombines TRBV12-3 or TRBV12-4 with TRBJ1-2; D remains unclear. The sequencing here drew on CD4+ T cells from blood, cultured in vitro, taken before SARS-CoV-2 vaccination. The receptor was derived from a human donor who received a COVID-19 vaccine. The CDR3 loop is CASSLELSDYGYTF. CDR3 sequence (DNA): TGTGCCAGCAGCCTCGAGTTGTCGGACTATGGCTACACCTTC.